This T cell receptor (beta chain) comes out of a study of cytomegalovirus exposure and HLA in healthy donors. PCR primers comprised 60 Vbeta and 13 Jbeta primers. Measured with immunoSEQ multiplex PCR; TCRdb has only the in-frame clones, and not every one. The sample consists of 100,000 to 150,000 clones, about 80% of them appearing once. Study-wide findings and caveats: In a later analysis, HLA-C alleles had the fewest associated TCRs, DRB1 alleles the most. Clonal expansion was found to be greater in HLA-associated TCR beta chains than in equally common others in a later analysis. Associated with HLA alleles at 0.05 false discovery rate in a later analysis were around 17,000 TCR beta sequences. Most subjects' HLA-A and HLA-B alleles were reportedly predicted from TCR beta sequences.

The germline CDR1 and CDR2 sequences are GTSNPN and SVGIG (reference sequence). This CDR3 spans 12 amino acids. A remark on this clone: Its specificity is unknown. One end of the junction varies from germline; a read error may be responsible.

The chain combines TRBV30 with TRBJ1-2; D is unclear. The sample consisted of PBMCs. The source is a boy between 2 and 15 years old in good health and CMV-seronegative. The CDR3: CAWGVSDYGYTF. The CDR3 DNA is TGTGCCTGGGGTGTTTCCGACTATGGCTACACCTTC.